These 23 T cell receptor beta chains came from one sample sequenced in a study of blood T cell repertoires in COVID-19. Sequenced by immunoSEQ multiplex PCR; TCRdb stores in-frame clones only, minus some. The profile shows 350,000 to 550,000 clones, around 88% of them singletons. Sequencing used peripheral blood. Every receptor here comes from a woman aged 30 to 39 with acute or convalescent COVID-19.

V usage is TRBV5-5 and J usage is TRBJ2-3, with 10 nucleotides matching TRBD1. V dropped 7 bases and J dropped 5; count of bases not matched to a gene: 10. Per germline, CDR1 SGHKS and CDR2 YYEKEE (reference sequence). This CDR3 comprises 15 residues. The CDR3 here is CASHSSDRGVDTQYF. The CDR3 bases are TGTGCCAGCCACTCTTCGGACAGGGGGGTAGATACGCAGTATTTT.

The rearrangement joins TRBV6-5 to TRBJ1-6, with D possibly being TRBD1 (5 bases). The CDR3 length is 14 residues. The germline CDR1 and CDR2 sequences are MNHEY and SVGAGI. Trimming removed 5 bases at V and 7 bases at J, with 12 bases between. The CDR3 DNA is TGTGCCAGCAGTATTGGGGGGATCAATTCACCCCTCCACTTT. This encodes CASSIGGINSPLHF.

J is TRBJ1-1 and V is TRBV6-5; perhaps TRBD1 as D (5 bases). The germline V and J ends were trimmed by 8 bases and 1 base, with 17 bases remaining between them. There are 15 residues in the CDR3. CDR1 and CDR2 (germline): MNHEY, SVGAGI. The CDR3 sequence is CASRLRLGANTEAFF. CDR3 nucleotide sequence: TGTGCCAGCCGTCTGCGGTTAGGGGCGAACACTGAAGCTTTCTTT.

The chain carries TRBV2 and TRBJ2-2; 11 nucleotides align to TRBD2. The CDR3 has 16 residues. V was pared by 1 base and J by 4 bases, with 2 bases of the junction left unmatched. Germline CDR1 SNHLY, CDR2 FYNNEI. Here the CDR3 reads CASSEGLAGITGELFF. The CDR3 nucleotides read TGTGCCAGCAGTGAAGGACTAGCGGGGATCACCGGGGAGCTGTTTTTT.

On this clone: In the same sample, other DNA sequences code for this CDR3. The chain joins TRBV29-1 to TRBJ1-2; 7 positions match TRBD1. The CDR3 is made up of 12 amino acids. The V gene's germline CDR1 is SQVTM and CDR2 ANQGSEA. After removal of 6 bases from V and 3 bases from J, the junction contained 4 bases not matched to a gene. The DNA of the CDR3 is TGCAGCGTGGCTCAGGGGGACTATGGCTACACCTTC. Its protein product is CSVAQGDYGYTF. Using reference TRBV29-1 and TRBJ1-2 for the parts outside the CDR3, the full variable domain is SAVISQKPSRDICQRGTSLTIQCQVDSQVTMMFWYRQQPGQSLTLIATANQGSEATYESGFVIDKFPISRPNLTFSTLTVSNMSPEDSSIYLCSVAQGDYGYTFGSGTRLTVV.

V is TRBV15 and J is TRBJ2-3; D call uncertain. Germline lookup yields CDR1 LNHNV and CDR2 YYDKDF (reference sequence). V was pared by 0 bases and J by 4 bases, with 5 bases between. CDR3 length: 13 residues. The chain's CDR3 is CATSRDSSDTQYF. The CDR3 region has the DNA TGTGCCACCAGCAGAGATTCGTCAGATACGCAGTATTTT.

V is TRBV28 and J is TRBJ1-2; TRBD1 agrees at 10 bases. The trim removed 7 bases at V and 8 bases at J, leaving 16 bases unmatched. CDR1 and CDR2 from the germline V gene are MDHEN and SYDVKM. There are 16 residues in the CDR3. The CDR3 sequence: CASTSRQGALRGGYTF. The DNA for the CDR3 is TGTGCCAGCACAAGTCGACAGGGGGCGCTGAGAGGAGGCTACACCTTC.

This clone was observed once. The CDR3 coding sequence is TGTGCCTGGACTAGGTTTCTGAACACTGAAGCTTTCTTT. Its protein product is CAWTRFLNTEAFF. V and J are TRBV30 and TRBJ1-1; D is unclear. Germline V gene lookup returns CDR1 GTSNPN and CDR2 SVGIG (reference sequence). Trimming removed 4 bases from V and 0 bases from J, with 9 bases in between. The CDR3 spans 13 residues.

The J gene is TRBJ1-2, the V gene TRBV5-4; 7 bases fit TRBD1. V dropped 5 bases and J dropped 4; count of bases not matched to a gene: 5. The CDR3 consists of 13 residues. Germline V gene data show CDR1 as SGHNT and CDR2 as YYREEE (reference sequence). The CDR3 region has the DNA TGTGCCAGCAGAAACAGGGGTGGCTATGGCTACACCTTC. Translation: CASRNRGGYGYTF. The whole variable domain, remainder taken from reference TRBV5-4 and TRBJ1-2, is ETGVTQSPTHLIKTRGQQVTLRCSSQSGHNTVSWYQQALGQGPQFIFQYYREEENGRGNFPPRFSGLQFPNYSSELNVNALELDDSALYLCASRNRGGYGYTFGSGTRLTVV.

The chain recombines TRBV30 with TRBJ2-1; 13 bases map to TRBD2. Trimming took 4 bases from V and 4 from J; bases not matched to a gene: 7. The length of the CDR3 is 16 residues. Looked up from germline, CDR1 is GTSNPN and CDR2 is SVGIG (reference sequence). The CDR3 reads CAWTRTSGGLYNEQFF. For the CDR3, the DNA is TGTGCCTGGACCCGGACTAGCGGGGGCCTGTACAATGAGCAGTTCTTC. Drawing the rest from reference TRBV30 and TRBJ2-1, the complete variable domain is SQTIHQWPATLVQPVGSPLSLECTVEGTSNPNLYWYRQAAGRGLQLLFYSVGIGQISSEVPQNLSASRPQDRQFILSSKKLLLSDSGFYLCAWTRTSGGLYNEQFFGPGTRLTVL.

The chain uses TRBV7-3 and TRBJ1-1; tentative D call: TRBD1 (5 bases). Trimming cost V 5 bases and J 4 bases, with 23 bases left between them. The CDR3 spans 17 residues. CDR1 and CDR2 (germline): SGHTA, FQGTGA. The CDR3 sequence is CASSLGGARLGGTEAFF. The DNA of the CDR3 is TGTGCCAGCAGCCTGGGCGGGGCCAGGCTAGGAGGCACTGAAGCTTTCTTT.

The chain links TRBV15 to TRBJ2-7; D remains ambiguous. CDR3 length: 14 residues. Germline CDR1 and CDR2: LNHNV and YYDKDF (reference sequence). V dropped 0 bases and J dropped 2 bases, with 8 bases sitting between them. CDR3 sequence reads: CATSRDPVAYEQYF. The CDR3 DNA follows: TGTGCCACCAGCAGAGATCCCGTTGCCTACGAGCAGTACTTC.

The chain uses TRBV10-1 and TRBJ2-1; D call uncertain. The CDR3 loop spans 15 amino acids. Germline CDR1 is WNHNN and CDR2 is SYGVQD (reference sequence). Between the trimmed V and J ends, which lost 5 bases and 4 bases, there was a span of 15 bases. The CDR3 sequence is CASSSKRMRYNEQFF. CDR3 coding DNA: TGCGCCAGCAGTTCTAAGAGAATGAGGTACAATGAGCAGTTCTTC.

The V and J genes are TRBV6-1 and TRBJ1-5; no clear D. The CDR3 totals 15 residues. Germline V CDR1 and CDR2: MNHNS, SASEGT. Trimming cost V 1 base and J 3 bases, with 10 bases left between them. CDR3 sequence: CASSEVIRDNQPQHF. The CDR3 coding sequence is TGTGCCAGCAGTGAAGTCATTCGGGACAATCAGCCCCAGCATTTT.

This clone showed up just once. The rearrangement links TRBV4-1 to TRBJ1-2; D uncertain. This CDR3 contains 13 residues. Germline V lookup: CDR1 MGHRA, CDR2 YSYEKL. V lost 1 base and J 7 bases, leaving 10 bases between the germline ends. The CDR3 DNA reads TGCGCCAGCAGCCAAGGACGAGGGCTTGGCTACACCTTC. Encoded protein: CASSQGRGLGYTF.

The gene calls are TRBV6-2 or TRBV6-3 and TRBJ2-1; 8 bases align to TRBD1. Germline CDR1 and CDR2: MNHEY and SVGEGT. The CDR3 is 18 amino acids. V shed 5 bases, J shed 9 bases, and the junction held 21 bases outside the gene matches. The CDR3 nucleotides read TGTGCCAGCAGTGCCGACATGGACAGGGCTCGTTTTAACGGTGAGCAGTTCTTC. Amino acids: CASSADMDRARFNGEQFF.

The V and J genes are TRBV18 and TRBJ1-1; D is unclear. Germline assignment: CDR1 KGHSH and CDR2 LQKENI. The CDR3 contains 13 residues. Trimming shortened V by 0 bases and J by 8 bases, and 10 bases separated the two germline ends. The CDR3 coding sequence is TGTGCCAGCTCACCACCGAGTCGAGTAGAAGCTTTCTTT. Its translation is CASSPPSRVEAFF.

CDR3 sequence (DNA): TGTGCCAGTAGTAAGGGACAGGGGGAAACCTACGAGCAGTACTTC. Protein sequence: CASSKGQGETYEQYF. This chain uses TRBV19 with TRBJ2-7; TRBD1 agrees at 11 bases. Trimming cost V 4 bases and J 2 bases; bases outside gene matches: 4. Germline CDR1 reads LNHDA; CDR2 reads SQIVND (reference sequence). There are 15 residues in the CDR3.

This rearrangement joins TRBV5-1 to TRBJ2-1; 11 bases are a match to TRBD1. Per the germline V gene, CDR1 is SGHRS and CDR2 is YFSETQ. The CDR3 runs 14 residues. Trimming at V came to 4 bases and at J to 9 bases, leaving 6 bases not matched to a gene. DNA for the CDR3: TGCGCCAGCAGCCCGTGGACAGGGGGCCTTGAGCAGTTCTTC. It encodes CASSPWTGGLEQFF.

The genes are TRBV11-1 and TRBJ1-1, with D possibly being TRBD1 (5 bases). CDR1 is SGHAT and CDR2 is FQDESV in the germline V gene (reference sequence). There are 14 residues in the CDR3. V lost 3 bases to trimming and J lost 10 bases, with 18 bases between them. Here the CDR3 DNA reads TGTGCCAGCAGCTTCTCGGGGCCGGTGGGGGGAGCTTTCTTT. This translates into CASSFSGPVGGAFF.

J is TRBJ1-2 and V is TRBV19, with D perhaps matching TRBD1 (5 bases). Germline CDR1 LNHDA, CDR2 SQIVND (reference sequence). Between the trimmed V and J ends, which lost 3 bases and 4 bases, there was a span of 15 bases. The CDR3 is 15 amino acids. CDR3 nucleotide sequence: TGTGCCAGTAGTATTGAAGGGAGGGGATTCTATGGCTACACCTTC. This translates into CASSIEGRGFYGYTF.

This chain joins TRBV28 and TRBJ1-6, with TRBD1 matching over 10 bases. Trimming removed 7 bases from V and 6 bases from J; junction bases left unmatched: 6. CDR1 and CDR2 (germline): MDHEN, SYDVKM. CDR3 size: 15 residues. The CDR3 bases are TGTGCCAGCATGGGAGGGGACAGGGGTAATTCACCCCTCCACTTT. It yields the protein CASMGGDRGNSPLHF. Based on the CDR3 plus reference TRBV28 and TRBJ1-6, the full variable domain is DVKVTQSSRYLVKRTGEKVFLECVQDMDHENMFWYRQDPGLGLRLIYFSYDVKMKEKGDIPEGYSVSREKKERFSLILESASTNQTSMYLCASMGGDRGNSPLHFGNGTRLTVT.

This chain joins TRBV5-6 and TRBJ1-6; 11 bases match TRBD1. V was clipped by 5 bases and J by 0 bases; unmatched bases: 7. The length of the CDR3 is 18 residues. CDR1 SGHDT and CDR2 YYEEEE come from the germline V gene. The CDR3 sequence: CASSHGQGANSYNSPLHF. The CDR3 bases are TGTGCCAGCAGTCACGGACAGGGGGCGAACTCCTATAATTCACCCCTCCACTTT.